Listed here are 2 T cell receptor beta chains from one sample, sequenced in a study of T-cell reconstitution after alpha-beta-depleted transplantation in children. The library targeted TCRbeta and was prepared with unique molecular identifiers. TCRdb re-called the PCR reads through MiXCR, storing one row per CDR3 protein. The table records 350,000 to 450,000 distinct CDR3 sequences, 13% of them present only once. The sample in question was PBMCs, obtained from the stem cell graft. These receptor sequences come from a human donor who donated a stem cell graft to a child with Fanconi anemia.

This clonotype appeared a few times. The V call is TRBV4-1, the J call TRBJ1-2; no clear D gene. Trimming pared 1 base from V and 3 bases from J, leaving 6 bases between. The CDR3 runs 13 residues. Germline CDR1 is MGHRA and CDR2 is YSYEKL. In nucleotides, the CDR3 is TGCGCCAGCAGCCAAGGGGCTTACTATGGCTACACCTTC. Protein: CASSQGAYYGYTF.

J is TRBJ2-1 and V is TRBV7-2; 7 nucleotides match TRBD1. V trimming: 6 bases; J trimming: 9 bases; junction bases outside the gene matches: 17. CDR1 and CDR2 (germline): SGHTA, FQGNSA. CDR3 length: 16 residues. The CDR3 loop reads CASRVAGTVGGGEQFF. The CDR3 DNA reads TGTGCCAGCAGGGTTGCTGGGACAGTGGGTGGCGGTGAGCAGTTCTTC.